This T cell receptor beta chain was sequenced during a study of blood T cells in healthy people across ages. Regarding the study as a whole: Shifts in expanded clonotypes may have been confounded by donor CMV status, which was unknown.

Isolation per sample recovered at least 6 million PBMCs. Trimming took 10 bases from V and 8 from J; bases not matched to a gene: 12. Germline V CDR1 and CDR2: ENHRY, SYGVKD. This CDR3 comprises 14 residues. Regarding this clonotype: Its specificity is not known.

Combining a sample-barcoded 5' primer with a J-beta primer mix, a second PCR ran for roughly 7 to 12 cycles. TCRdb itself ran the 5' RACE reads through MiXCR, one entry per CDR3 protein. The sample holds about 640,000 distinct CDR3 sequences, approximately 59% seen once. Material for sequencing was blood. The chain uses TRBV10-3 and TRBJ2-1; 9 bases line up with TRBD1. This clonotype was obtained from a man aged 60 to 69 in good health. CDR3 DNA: TGTGCCACCATGCCGGGACAGGGTGGGGATGAGCAGTTCTTC. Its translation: CATMPGQGGDEQFF.